The sequence of this T cell receptor beta chain was determined in a study of cytomegalovirus exposure and HLA in healthy donors. With respect to this clone: Its antigen is as yet unknown.

V lost 6 bases and J lost 10, with 17 bases in between. This CDR3 contains 13 residues. The germline gives CDR1 LNHNV, CDR2 YYDKDF (reference sequence). Vbeta (60) and Jbeta (13) primers were used in the PCR. TCRdb keeps only in-frame clones here, not all; method: immunoSEQ multiplex PCR. The sample shows about 110,000 clones, just over 70% of them seen only once. General study results and limits: In presence/absence analyses, roughly uniform sequencing depth across donors was assumed. While the bulk of TCR sequences proved rare, some public TCRs turned up in many donors.

The sequencing sample was made of PBMCs. The chain recombines TRBV15 with TRBJ2-3, with D perhaps TRBD2 (6 bases). This clonotype was sampled from a boy between 10 and 17 years old in good health and CMV-seronegative. The chain's CDR3 is CATRSPGLYAQYF. In DNA form, the CDR3 reads TGTGCCACCAGGAGTCCGGGACTCTACGCGCAGTATTTT.